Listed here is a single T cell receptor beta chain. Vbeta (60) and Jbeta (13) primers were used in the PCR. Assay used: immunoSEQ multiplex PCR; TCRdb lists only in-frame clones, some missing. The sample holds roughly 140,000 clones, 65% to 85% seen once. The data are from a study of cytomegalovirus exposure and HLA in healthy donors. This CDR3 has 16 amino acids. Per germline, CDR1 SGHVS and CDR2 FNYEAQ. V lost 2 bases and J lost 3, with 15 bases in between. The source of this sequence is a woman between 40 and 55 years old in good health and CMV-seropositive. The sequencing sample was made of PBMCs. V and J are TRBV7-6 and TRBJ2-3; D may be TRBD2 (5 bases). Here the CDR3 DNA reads TGTGCCAGCAGCTTAAGGACTTCGGTGGGAACAGATACGCAGTATTTT. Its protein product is CASSLRTSVGTDTQYF.